This TCR beta chain was captured by sequencing in a study of persistence of HIV-infected CD4 T cells. Study-level background: A median of 8 years of suppressive ART preceded sampling. Study outcomes and limitations: Antigen-responding cells were enriched for degenerate expanded CDR3beta sequences.

Anti-CD3/anti-CD28 beads served as a nonspecific positive control stimulus. CD4+ T cells upregulating both CD40 ligand and CD69 were sorted as responding cells. Germline CDR1 reads MNHNS; CDR2 reads SASEGT. V shed 2 bases and J 7 bases; nucleotides not matched to a gene: 8. The CDR3 has 15 amino acids. The libraries were made with immunoSEQ version 4 in survey mode. Genomic DNA was diluted to around 10 ng/uL, up to 1 ug per sample. Measured with immunoSEQ multiplex PCR; TCRdb has only the in-frame clones, and not every one. The data contain 40,000 or so clones, 70% to 90% of them singletons. Of note for this clone: Its antigen remains unknown.

The sample here was CD4+ T cells sorted from PBMCs after 18-hour stimulation, taken from a patient who received antiretroviral therapy. The sequence was collected from an adult man with HIV who was CMV-seropositive. This chain connects TRBV6-1 to TRBJ1-2; 9 bases map to TRBD1. CDR3 sequence (DNA): TGTGCCAGCAGTGAACCTGCGGACAGGGGCGGTGGCTACACCTTC. Its protein is CASSEPADRGGGYTF.